Sequencing of this TCR beta chain was carried out in a study of T cell responses to AZD1222 COVID-19 vaccine. Points from the study as a whole: After two AZD1222 doses, spike-specific TCR breadth and depth rose versus day 0.

Generated by immunoSEQ multiplex PCR, the TCRdb table keeps only in-frame clones and is missing some. The sample carries about 110,000 clones, over 75% recorded once. Worth noting for this clone: Its antigen is undetermined.

Germline-derived CDR1 and CDR2 are LNHDA and SQIVND (reference sequence). CDR3 length: 16 residues. The junction had 6 bases not matched to a gene; V was cut back by 5 bases and J by 0 bases. The genes are TRBV19 and TRBJ1-4, with TRBD1 matching over 7 bases. Sequenced here: peripheral blood, sampled on day 0 of AZD1222 vaccination. The source is an adult in good health. The CDR3 sequence is CASSARQGATNEKLFF. As DNA, the CDR3 is TGTGCCAGTAGTGCCCGACAGGGTGCAACTAATGAAAAACTGTTTTTT.